The 3 T cell receptor beta chains reported below all come from one sample, sequenced in a study of identical twins. One entry per CDR3 protein results from TCRdb running MiXCR on the 5' RACE reads. The repertoire holds about 530,000 distinct CDR3 sequences, with approximately 20% as singletons. These sequences were also reported in another study, on yellow fever vaccine responses in identical twins.

The material sequenced was CD4+ T cells sorted from blood. These receptors were collected from a woman aged 18-29 years in good health.

The chain's CDR3 is CASSPRGLAGGVEQYF. Here the CDR3 DNA reads TGTGCCAGCAGTCCGAGGGGACTAGCGGGAGGAGTCGAGCAGTACTTC. The chain is built from TRBV12-3 or TRBV12-4 and TRBJ2-7, with TRBD2 identical over 15 bases. The length of the CDR3 is 16 residues. With V trimmed by 5 bases and J by 6 bases, 8 bases remained unmatched.

The V call is TRBV3-1, the J call TRBJ2-5; TRBD2 matches 7 bases. V shed 4 bases, J shed 5 bases, and the junction held 10 bases outside the gene matches. Germline CDR1 is LGHDT and CDR2 is YNNKEL (reference sequence). This CDR3 is 15 amino acids long. The CDR3 nucleotides read TGTGCCAGCAGCCCGTGGGGGAGGGCCGAGGAGACCCAGTACTTC. Translating it yields CASSPWGRAEETQYF.

The sample holds a few counts of this clonotype. The chain has TRBV20-1 and TRBJ2-1; no reliable D call. The CDR3 runs to 13 residues. Germline V gene data show CDR1 as DFQATT and CDR2 as SNEGSKA (reference sequence). V lost 3 bases, J lost 4 bases, and 10 bases lay in between. The CDR3 DNA reads TGCAGTGCTAGGGGCAGCCCTTACAATGAGCAGTTCTTC. It codes for CSARGSPYNEQFF.